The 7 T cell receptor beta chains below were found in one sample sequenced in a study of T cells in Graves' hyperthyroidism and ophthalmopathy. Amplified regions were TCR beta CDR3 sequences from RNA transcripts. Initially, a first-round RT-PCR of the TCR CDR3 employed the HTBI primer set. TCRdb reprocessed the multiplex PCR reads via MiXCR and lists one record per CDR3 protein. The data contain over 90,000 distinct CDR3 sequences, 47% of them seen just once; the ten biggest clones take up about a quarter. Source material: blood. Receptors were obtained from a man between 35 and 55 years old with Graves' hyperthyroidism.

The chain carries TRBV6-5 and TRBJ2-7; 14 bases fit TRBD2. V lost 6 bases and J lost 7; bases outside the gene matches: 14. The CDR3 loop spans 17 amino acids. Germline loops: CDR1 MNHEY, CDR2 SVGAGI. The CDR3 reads CASSSPGRTSGRREQYF. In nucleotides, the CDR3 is TGTGCCAGCAGCTCACCAGGTCGGACTAGCGGGAGGCGTGAGCAGTACTTC.

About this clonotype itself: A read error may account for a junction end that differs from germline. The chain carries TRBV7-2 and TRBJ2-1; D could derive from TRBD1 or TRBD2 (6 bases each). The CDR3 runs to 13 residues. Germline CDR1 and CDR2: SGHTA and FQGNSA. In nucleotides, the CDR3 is TGTGCTAGCAGCGGAGGGGGGACCGGGGAGCAGTTCTTC. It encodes CASSGGGTGEQFF.

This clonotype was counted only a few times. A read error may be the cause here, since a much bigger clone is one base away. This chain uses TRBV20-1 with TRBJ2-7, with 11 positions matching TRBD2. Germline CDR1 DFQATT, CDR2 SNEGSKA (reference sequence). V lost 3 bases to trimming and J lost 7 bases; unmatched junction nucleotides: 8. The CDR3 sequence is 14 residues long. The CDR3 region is CSARNSGGADEQYF. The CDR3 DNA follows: TGCAGTGCTAGGAATAGCGGGGGGGCGGATGAGCAGTACTTC.

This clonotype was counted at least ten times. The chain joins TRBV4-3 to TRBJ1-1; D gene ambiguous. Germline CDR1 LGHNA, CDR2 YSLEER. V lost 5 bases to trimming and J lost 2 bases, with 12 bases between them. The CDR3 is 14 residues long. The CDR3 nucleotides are TGCGCCAGCAGCTACCAACTGTCTAACACTGAAGCTTTCTTT. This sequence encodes CASSYQLSNTEAFF.

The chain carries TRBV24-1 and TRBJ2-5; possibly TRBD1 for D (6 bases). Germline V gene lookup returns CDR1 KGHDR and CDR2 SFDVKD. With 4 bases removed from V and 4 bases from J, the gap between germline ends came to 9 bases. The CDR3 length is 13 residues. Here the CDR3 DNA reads TGTGCCACCAGTGAACAGGGTTTAGAGACCCAGTACTTC. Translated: CATSEQGLETQYF.

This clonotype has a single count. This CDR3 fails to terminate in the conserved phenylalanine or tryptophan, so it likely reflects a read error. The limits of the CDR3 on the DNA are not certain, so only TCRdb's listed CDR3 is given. CDR3 amino acids: CAIRTGTLSSYEQHL. The genes are TRBV10-3 and TRBJ2-7; the D call of TRBD2 is as the table states it, not checked on the DNA. The CDR3 extends over 15 residues, inclusive of both ends. The germline gives CDR1 ENHRY, CDR2 SYGVKD.

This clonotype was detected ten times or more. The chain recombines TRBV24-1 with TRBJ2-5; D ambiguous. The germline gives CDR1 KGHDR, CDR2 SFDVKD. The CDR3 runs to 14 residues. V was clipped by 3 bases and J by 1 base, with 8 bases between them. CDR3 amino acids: CATSDRTAQETQYF. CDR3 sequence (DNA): TGTGCCACCAGTGATAGAACAGCCCAAGAGACCCAGTACTTC.